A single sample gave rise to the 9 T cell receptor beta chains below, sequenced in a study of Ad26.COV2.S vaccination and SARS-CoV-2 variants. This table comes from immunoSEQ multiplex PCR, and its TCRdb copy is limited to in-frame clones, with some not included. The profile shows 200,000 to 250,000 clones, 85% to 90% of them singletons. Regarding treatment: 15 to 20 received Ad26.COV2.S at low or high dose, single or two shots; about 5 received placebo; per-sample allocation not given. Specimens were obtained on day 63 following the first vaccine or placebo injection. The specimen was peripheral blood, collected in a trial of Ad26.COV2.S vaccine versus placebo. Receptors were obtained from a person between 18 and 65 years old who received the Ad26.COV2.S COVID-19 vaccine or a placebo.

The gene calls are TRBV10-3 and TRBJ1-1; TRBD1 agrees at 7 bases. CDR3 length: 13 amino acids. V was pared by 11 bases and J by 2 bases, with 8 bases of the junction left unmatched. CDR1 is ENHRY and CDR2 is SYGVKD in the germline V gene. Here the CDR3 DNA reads TGTGCCGTCACGACAGGGTCCAACACTGAAGCTTTCTTT. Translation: CAVTTGSNTEAFF.

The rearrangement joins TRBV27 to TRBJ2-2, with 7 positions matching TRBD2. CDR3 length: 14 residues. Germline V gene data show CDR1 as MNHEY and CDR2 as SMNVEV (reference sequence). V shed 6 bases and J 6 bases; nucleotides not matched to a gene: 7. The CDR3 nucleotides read TGTGCCAGCAGGTGGGGGGGGTACGCCGGGGAGCTGTTTTTT. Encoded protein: CASRWGGYAGELFF.

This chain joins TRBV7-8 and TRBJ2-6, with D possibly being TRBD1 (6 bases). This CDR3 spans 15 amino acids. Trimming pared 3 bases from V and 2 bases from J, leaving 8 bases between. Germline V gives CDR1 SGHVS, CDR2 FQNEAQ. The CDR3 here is CASSFRGAGANVLTF. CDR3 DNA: TGTGCCAGCAGCTTCAGGGGTGCTGGGGCCAACGTCCTGACTTTC.

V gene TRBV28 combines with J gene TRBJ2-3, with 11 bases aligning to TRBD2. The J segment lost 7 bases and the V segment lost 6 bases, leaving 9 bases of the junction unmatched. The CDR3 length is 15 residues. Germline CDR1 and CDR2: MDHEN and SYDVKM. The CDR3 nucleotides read TGTGCCAGCAGCATTAGCGGGGGGGGCACGAATACGCAGTATTTT. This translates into CASSISGGGTNTQYF.

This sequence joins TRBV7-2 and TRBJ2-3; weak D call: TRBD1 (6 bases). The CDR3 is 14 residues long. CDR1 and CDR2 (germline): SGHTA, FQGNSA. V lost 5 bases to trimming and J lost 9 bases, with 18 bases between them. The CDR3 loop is CASSGNTRTGTQYF. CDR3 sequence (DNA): TGTGCCAGCAGCGGAAACACCCGCACAGGGACGCAGTATTTT.

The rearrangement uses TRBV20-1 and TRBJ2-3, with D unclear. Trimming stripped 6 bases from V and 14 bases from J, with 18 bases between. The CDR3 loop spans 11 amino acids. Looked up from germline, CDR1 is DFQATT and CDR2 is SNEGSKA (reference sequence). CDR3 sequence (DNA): TGCAGTGCCACCCCCGTGGGCCCACCGTATTTT. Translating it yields CSATPVGPPYF.

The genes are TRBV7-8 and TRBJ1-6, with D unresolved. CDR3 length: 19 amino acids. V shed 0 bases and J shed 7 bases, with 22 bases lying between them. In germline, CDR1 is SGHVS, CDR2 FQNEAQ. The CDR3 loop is CASSLARFEGRLRNSPLHF. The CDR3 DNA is TGTGCCAGCAGCTTAGCCCGGTTTGAGGGTCGGCTGAGAAATTCACCCCTCCACTTT.

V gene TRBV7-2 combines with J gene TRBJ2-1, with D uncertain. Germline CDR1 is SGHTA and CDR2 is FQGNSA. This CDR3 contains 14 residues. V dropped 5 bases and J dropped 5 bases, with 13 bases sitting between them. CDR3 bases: TGTGCCAGCAGCACTACCCGTGGAGACAATGAGCAGTTCTTC. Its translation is CASSTTRGDNEQFF. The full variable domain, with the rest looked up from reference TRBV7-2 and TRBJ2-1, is GAGVSQSPSNKVTEKGKDVELRCDPISGHTALYWYRQSLGQGLEFLIYFQGNSAPDKSGLPSDRFSAERTGGSVSTLTIQRTQQEDSAVYLCASSTTRGDNEQFFGPGTRLTVL.

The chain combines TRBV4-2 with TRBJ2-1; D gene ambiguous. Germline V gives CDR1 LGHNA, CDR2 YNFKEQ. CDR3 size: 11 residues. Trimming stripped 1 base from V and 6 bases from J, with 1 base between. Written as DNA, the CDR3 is TGTGCCAGCAGCCAAGGCAATGAGCAGTTCTTC. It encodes CASSQGNEQFF.